The clone carrying this T cell receptor beta chain occurred once. Its cognate antigen is unknown. This CDR3 is built from 15 residues. The germline V gene has CDR1 SGHNT and CDR2 YYREEE (reference sequence). Deletions cut 5 bases from V and 1 base from J, with 15 bases between. Nashville, Tennessee was home to all donors, each a Caucasian adult. The split of CD4+ cells yielded CD45RA+ naive and CD45RA-negative memory subsets. In replicate PCRs of sorted subsets, approximately 190 ng DNA, approximately 30,000 T cell genomes, was used. The data were produced by immunoSEQ multiplex PCR, yet TCRdb's version contains in-frame clones alone and is incomplete. The sample yields about 700,000 clones, around 67% seen once. This sample is part of a study of shared clonotypes between healthy human individuals. Study conclusions and caveats: The authors sampled blood alone, and tissue repertoires likely differ.

The source of this sequence is a woman aged 25 to 39 in good health. The V and J genes are TRBV5-4 and TRBJ2-5; D is unclear. Sequencing was done on a sample of memory CD4+ T cells sorted from blood. Subset noted: CD45RA-negative fraction. The CDR3 region has the DNA TGTGCCAGCAGACCATCCTTGGCGGTCCAAGAGACCCAGTACTTC. It codes for CASRPSLAVQETQYF.